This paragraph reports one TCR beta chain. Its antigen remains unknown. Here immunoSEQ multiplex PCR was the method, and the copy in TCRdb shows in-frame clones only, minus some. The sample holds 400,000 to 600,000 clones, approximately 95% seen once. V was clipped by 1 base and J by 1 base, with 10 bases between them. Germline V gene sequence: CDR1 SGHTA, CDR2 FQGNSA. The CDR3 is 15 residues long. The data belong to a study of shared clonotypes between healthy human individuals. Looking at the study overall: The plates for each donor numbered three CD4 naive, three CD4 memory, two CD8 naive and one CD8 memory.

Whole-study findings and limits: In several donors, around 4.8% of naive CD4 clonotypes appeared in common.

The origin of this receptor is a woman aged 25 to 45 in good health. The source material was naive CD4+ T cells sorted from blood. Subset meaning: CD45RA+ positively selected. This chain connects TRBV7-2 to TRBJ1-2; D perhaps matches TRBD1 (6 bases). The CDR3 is CASSLVTDSNYGYTF. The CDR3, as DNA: TGTGCCAGCAGCTTAGTTACGGACAGTAACTATGGCTACACCTTC.